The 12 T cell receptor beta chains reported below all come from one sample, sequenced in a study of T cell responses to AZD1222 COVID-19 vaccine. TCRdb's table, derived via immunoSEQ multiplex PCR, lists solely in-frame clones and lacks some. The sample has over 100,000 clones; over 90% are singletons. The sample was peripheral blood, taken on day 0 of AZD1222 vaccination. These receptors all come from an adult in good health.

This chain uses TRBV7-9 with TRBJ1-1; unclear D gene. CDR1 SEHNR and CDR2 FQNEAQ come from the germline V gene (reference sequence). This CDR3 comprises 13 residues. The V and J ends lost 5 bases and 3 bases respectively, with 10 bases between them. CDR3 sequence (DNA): TGTGCCAGCAGCCGCACCTTGGACACTGAAGCTTTCTTT. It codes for CASSRTLDTEAFF.

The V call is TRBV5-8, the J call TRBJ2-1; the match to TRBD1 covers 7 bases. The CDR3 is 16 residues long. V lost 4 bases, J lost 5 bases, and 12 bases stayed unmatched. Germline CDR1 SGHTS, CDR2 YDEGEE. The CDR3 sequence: CASSLVPGQHNNEQFF. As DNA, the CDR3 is TGTGCCAGCAGCCTGGTTCCGGGACAGCACAACAATGAGCAGTTCTTC.

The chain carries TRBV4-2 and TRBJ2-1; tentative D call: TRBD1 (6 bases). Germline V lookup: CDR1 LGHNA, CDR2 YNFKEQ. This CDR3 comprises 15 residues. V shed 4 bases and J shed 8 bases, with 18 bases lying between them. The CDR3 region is CASSREGQRQDEQFF. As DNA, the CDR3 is TGTGCCAGCAGCCGAGAAGGACAGCGCCAGGATGAGCAGTTCTTC.

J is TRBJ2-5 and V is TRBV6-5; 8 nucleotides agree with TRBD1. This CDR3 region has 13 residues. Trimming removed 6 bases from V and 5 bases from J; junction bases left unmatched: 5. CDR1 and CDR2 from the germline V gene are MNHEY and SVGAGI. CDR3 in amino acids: CASRQTGVETQYF. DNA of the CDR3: TGTGCCAGCAGGCAGACAGGGGTGGAGACCCAGTACTTC.

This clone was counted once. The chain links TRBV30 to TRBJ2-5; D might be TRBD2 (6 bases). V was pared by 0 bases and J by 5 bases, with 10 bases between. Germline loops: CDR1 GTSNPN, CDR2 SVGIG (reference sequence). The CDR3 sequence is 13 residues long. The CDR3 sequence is CAWSVRRDETQYF. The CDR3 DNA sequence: TGTGCCTGGAGTGTGCGGCGGGATGAGACCCAGTACTTC. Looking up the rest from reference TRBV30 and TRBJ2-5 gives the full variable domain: SQTIHQWPATLVQPVGSPLSLECTVEGTSNPNLYWYRQAAGRGLQLLFYSVGIGQISSEVPQNLSASRPQDRQFILSSKKLLLSDSGFYLCAWSVRRDETQYFGPGTRLLVL.

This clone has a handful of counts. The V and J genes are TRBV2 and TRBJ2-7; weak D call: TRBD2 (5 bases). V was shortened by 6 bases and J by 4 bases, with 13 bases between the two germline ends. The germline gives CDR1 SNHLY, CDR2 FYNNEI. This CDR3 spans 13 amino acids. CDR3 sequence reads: CASSRAEGYEQYF. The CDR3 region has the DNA TGTGCCAGCAGCCGCGCCGAGGGATACGAGCAGTACTTC.

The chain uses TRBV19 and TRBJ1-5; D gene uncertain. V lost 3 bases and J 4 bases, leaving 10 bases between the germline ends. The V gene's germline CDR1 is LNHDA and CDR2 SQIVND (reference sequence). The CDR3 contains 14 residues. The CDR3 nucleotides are TGTGCCAGTAGTATCGGTTACGGGAATCAGCCCCAGCATTTT. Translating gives CASSIGYGNQPQHF.

The CDR3 loop is CASSLIGGRETQYF. The CDR3 region has the DNA TGTGCCAGCAGCTTAATAGGCGGGAGGGAGACCCAGTACTTC. The V gene is TRBV7-3, the J gene TRBJ2-5; 8 positions match TRBD2. The CDR3 extends over 14 amino acids. The V gene end was trimmed by 1 base and the J gene end by 5 bases; junction bases not matched to a gene: 3. Per the germline V gene, CDR1 is SGHTA and CDR2 is FQGTGA.

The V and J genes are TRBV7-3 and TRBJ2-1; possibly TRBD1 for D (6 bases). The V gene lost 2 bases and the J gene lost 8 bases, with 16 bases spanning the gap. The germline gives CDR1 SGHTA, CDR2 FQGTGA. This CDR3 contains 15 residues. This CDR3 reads CASSLSGAAVDEQFF. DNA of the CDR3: TGTGCCAGCAGCTTATCAGGGGCCGCCGTTGATGAGCAGTTCTTC. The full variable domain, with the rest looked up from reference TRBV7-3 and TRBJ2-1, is GAGVSQTPSNKVTEKGKYVELRCDPISGHTALYWYRQSLGQGPEFLIYFQGTGAADDSGLPNDRFFAVRPEGSVSTLKIQRTERGDSAVYLCASSLSGAAVDEQFFGPGTRLTVL.

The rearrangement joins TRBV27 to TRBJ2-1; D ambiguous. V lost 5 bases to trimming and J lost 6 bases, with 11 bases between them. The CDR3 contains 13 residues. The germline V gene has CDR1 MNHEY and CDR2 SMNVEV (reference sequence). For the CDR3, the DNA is TGTGCCAGCAGTGCCGGGCCTTTCAATGAGCAGTTCTTC. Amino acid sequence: CASSAGPFNEQFF.

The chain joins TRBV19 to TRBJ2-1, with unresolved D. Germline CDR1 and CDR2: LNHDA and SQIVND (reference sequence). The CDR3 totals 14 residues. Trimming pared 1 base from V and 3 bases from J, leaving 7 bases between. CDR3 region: CASSIVKDYNEQFF. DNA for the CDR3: TGTGCCAGTAGTATAGTTAAAGACTACAATGAGCAGTTCTTC.

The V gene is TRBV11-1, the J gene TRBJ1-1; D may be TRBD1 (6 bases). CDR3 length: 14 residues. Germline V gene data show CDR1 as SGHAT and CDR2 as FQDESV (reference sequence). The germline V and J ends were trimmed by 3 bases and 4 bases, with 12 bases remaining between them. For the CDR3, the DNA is TGTGCCAGCAGCTTTCAAAACAGGGCCACTGAAGCTTTCTTT. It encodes CASSFQNRATEAFF.